A selection of T cell receptor beta chains follows, all from one sample in a study of HIV-infected children after antiretroviral therapy interruption. TCRdb re-derived calls from the 3' RACE reads in MiXCR, one entry per CDR3 protein. The sample lists fewer than 45,000 distinct CDR3 sequences, about 7% occurring once. The sequencing used CD45RA+ CD4+ T cells from PBMCs, pooled from several time points, collected from a donor given antiretroviral therapy, either interrupted or continuous. The origin of the receptors is a pool of human donors with HIV. Each CDR3 is given with its conserved first and last residue. Each record gives: clone size, J gene, V gene, D gene, CDR3 DNA, CDR3 protein. A D gene is named only where the DNA matches it firmly. Size values are once, few and many counts, or a class for expanded clones, and some rows have none.

NA,TRBJ2-5,TRBV11-2,NA,TGTGCCAGCAGCTTAGCGGTGGATGAGGAGACCCAGTACTTC,CASSLAVDEETQYF
few,TRBJ1-2,TRBV6-1,TRBD1,TGTGCCAGCAGTGACGGGACAGGGCCGTTCTATGGCTACACCTTC,CASSDGTGPFYGYTF
NA,TRBJ2-5,TRBV12-3/TRBV12-4,NA,TGTGCCAGCAGTGGGGAGACCCAGTACTTC,CASSGETQYF
many,TRBJ2-2,TRBV27,TRBD2,TGTGCCAGCGGTACTAGCGGGAGTGACACCGGGGAGCTGTTTTTT,CASGTSGSDTGELFF
many,TRBJ2-5,TRBV6-2/TRBV6-3,NA,TGTGCCAGCAGTCTCAACCCTGCGATCGTAGAGACCCAGTACTTC,CASSLNPAIVETQYF
many,TRBJ1-1,TRBV12-3/TRBV12-4,NA,TGTGCCAGCAGTTTAAAGGGGAACACTGAAGCTTTCTTT,CASSLKGNTEAFF
many,TRBJ1-2,TRBV29-1,NA,TGCAGCGTTGAAAGGTTCGGGTTCTCGGATGGCTACACCTTC,CSVERFGFSDGYTF
many,TRBJ2-1,TRBV28,TRBD1,TGTGCCAGCAGAAAACAGGGGGCGGCAGGCTACAATGAGCAGTTCTTC,CASRKQGAAGYNEQFF
many,TRBJ2-1,TRBV10-1,TRBD2,TGCGCCAAGAGGGACTACTACAATGAGCAGTTCTTC,CAKRDYYNEQFF
many,TRBJ2-1,TRBV29-1,NA,TGCAGCGTTGCTACTAGCCGAACCTACAATGAGCAGTTCTTC,CSVATSRTYNEQFF
many,TRBJ1-1,TRBV25-1,NA,TGTGCCAGCAGTGATCCTTGGTTGCCCACTGAAGCTTTCTTT,CASSDPWLPTEAFF
NA,TRBJ2-3,TRBV7-2,TRBD2,TGTGCCAGCAGTTTAACCCGACTAGCCTCTCGCACAGATACGCAGTATTTT,CASSLTRLASRTDTQYF
medium-sized,TRBJ2-1,TRBV4-1,NA,TGTGCCAGCAGCCAGACTGGGAGCAACTATGCTGAGCAGTTCTTC,CASSQTGSNYAEQFF
many,TRBJ2-7,TRBV21-1,NA,TGTGCCAGCAGCAAAGATGTTAACCCGGGACGGACCTACGAGCAGTACTTC,CASSKDVNPGRTYEQYF
many,TRBJ1-6,TRBV4-1,TRBD1,TGCGCCAGCAGCCACGTGTACAGGGGTTTTTTTAATTCACCCCTCCACTTT,CASSHVYRGFFNSPLHF
NA,TRBJ2-4,TRBV28,TRBD1,TGTGCCATAGGACGACAGGGGAAAAACATTCAGTACTTC,CAIGRQGKNIQYF
many,TRBJ1-2,TRBV10-2,TRBD1,TGCGCCAGCAGTACGGGACAGGGAGGCTATGGCTACACCTTC,CASSTGQGGYGYTF
few,TRBJ2-3,TRBV5-1,TRBD1,TGCGCCAGCAGAGAGGGACAGGGGTCTACAGATACGCAGTATTTT,CASREGQGSTDTQYF
many,TRBJ2-1,TRBV12-3/TRBV12-4,NA,TGTGCCAGCAGTTCGGACGGTTTCTACAATGAGCAGTTCTTC,CASSSDGFYNEQFF
many,TRBJ2-1,TRBV2,NA,TGTGCCAGCAGTCGTACTGGATTTGAGCAGTTCTTC,CASSRTGFEQFF
many,TRBJ2-3,TRBV20-1,TRBD2,TGCAGTGCTAGCGGGAGGGTTGACGATACGCAGTATTTT,CSASGRVDDTQYF
many,TRBJ1-1,TRBV6-5,TRBD1,TGTGCCAGCAGTTACTCCCGGGACAGGGTGACTGAAGCTTTCTTT,CASSYSRDRVTEAFF
many,TRBJ2-1,TRBV28,NA,TGTGCCAGCAGTCCCCATCGGTCCTACAATGAGCAGTTCTTC,CASSPHRSYNEQFF
many,TRBJ1-1,TRBV4-3,NA,TGCGCCAGCAGCCATATGACAGAGTCGAACACTGAAGCTTTCTTT,CASSHMTESNTEAFF
many,TRBJ1-2,TRBV20-1,TRBD1,TGCAGTGCGAGACAGGGGGCCTATGGCTACACCTTC,CSARQGAYGYTF
few,TRBJ2-7,TRBV2,NA,TGTGCCAGCAGTGAGGTGGGATGGGGAGGCGAGCAGTACTTC,CASSEVGWGGEQYF
many,TRBJ2-3,TRBV4-1,NA,TGCGCCAGCAGCCAAGTGGGTCCGGTTGATACGCAGTATTTT,CASSQVGPVDTQYF
NA,TRBJ2-7,TRBV18,TRBD1,TGTGCCAGCTCAGTGGGACAGGACTCCTACGAGCAGTACTTC,CASSVGQDSYEQYF
many,TRBJ2-1,TRBV2,NA,TGTGCCAGCAGCCGCAGCGGTGAGCAGTTCTTC,CASSRSGEQFF
many,TRBJ2-7,TRBV7-2,NA,TGTGCCAGCAGCTTATGGGCCGAAGCCTACGAGCAGTACTTC,CASSLWAEAYEQYF
many,TRBJ2-5,TRBV7-2,NA,TGTGCCAGCAGCTTAGGTAGCGCCCGGGAGACCCAGTACTTC,CASSLGSARETQYF
many,TRBJ1-2,TRBV6-6,TRBD1,TGTGCCAGCGGTGCCTACAGGGGAAACTCCGACTACACCTTC,CASGAYRGNSDYTF
many,TRBJ2-7,TRBV6-6,NA,TGTGCCAGCAGTGACGGGAGCTCCTATGAACAGTACTTC,CASSDGSSYEQYF
many,TRBJ2-1,TRBV28,TRBD2,TGTGCCAGCAGTCTTTCGACTAGCGGGTCTATCGGGCAGTTCTTC,CASSLSTSGSIGQFF
many,TRBJ2-3,TRBV3-1,NA,TGTGCCAGCAGCCGACGGAGCACAGATACGCAGTATTTT,CASSRRSTDTQYF
many,TRBJ1-5,TRBV7-2,NA,TGTGCCAGCAGCTTAATCGGGACAAGTCTCCAGCCCCAGCATTTT,CASSLIGTSLQPQHF
many,TRBJ1-5,TRBV20-1,NA,TGCAGTGCTAGAGATCCATGGGGAAATCGGAATCAGCCCCAGCATTTT,CSARDPWGNRNQPQHF
many,TRBJ1-2,TRBV7-8,NA,TGTGCCAGCAGCTTTTCCCCAGGGGGCTACACCTTC,CASSFSPGGYTF
many,TRBJ2-7,TRBV6-5,NA,TGTGCCAGCAGTTACTGGGCCCCGGGACACGGTTCGGACGAGCAGTACTTC,CASSYWAPGHGSDEQYF
many,TRBJ2-1,TRBV4-3,NA,TGCGCCAGCAGCCAAGATTCGACAGGTACCTACAATGAGCAGTTCTTC,CASSQDSTGTYNEQFF
many,TRBJ2-1,TRBV20-1,NA,TGCAGTGCTAGAGAGAGCAACCGGGGGAAAGATGAGCAGTTCTTC,CSARESNRGKDEQFF
many,TRBJ2-1,TRBV27,NA,TGTGCCAGCAGTGGGAGTGTAGGGGCCTACAATGAGCAGTTCTTC,CASSGSVGAYNEQFF
many,TRBJ2-1,TRBV6-2/TRBV6-3,TRBD2,TGTGCCAGCAGTTCCGGGACTAGCGGGCCAAGCTCCTACAATGAGCAGTTCTTC,CASSSGTSGPSSYNEQFF
many,TRBJ2-6,TRBV4-3,NA,TGCGCCAGCAGCCAAGATAACCTACTCGGTCCCCCTGGGGCCAACGTCCTGACTTTC,CASSQDNLLGPPGANVLTF
many,TRBJ1-1,TRBV14,TRBD1,TGTGCCAGCAGCCAAGTGACAGGGGCAGGTGAAGCTTTCTTT,CASSQVTGAGEAFF
NA,TRBJ1-3,TRBV12-3/TRBV12-4,TRBD1,TGTGCAAGCAGCTTAGATGGGACAGGGAATTCTGGAAATACGCTCTATTTT,CASSLDGTGNSGNTLYF
many,TRBJ2-7,TRBV12-3/TRBV12-4,NA,TGTGCCAGCAGTCCGCGCGGATACTCCTACGAGCAGTACTTC,CASSPRGYSYEQYF
many,TRBJ1-2,TRBV4-3,NA,TGCGCCAGCAGCCAAGCCGACGGCTATGGCTACACCTTC,CASSQADGYGYTF